These 2 T cell receptor beta chains share one sample of origin, sequenced in a study of blood T cell repertoires in COVID-19. Using immunoSEQ multiplex PCR, the repertoire was profiled, and TCRdb retains in-frame clones only, with some absent. The table shows around 240,000 clones, with about 90% occurring only once. Sample: PBMCs or T cells enriched from blood (not recorded which). These receptor sequences come from a man in his fifties or sixties who had been exposed to COVID-19.

V usage is TRBV21-1 and J usage is TRBJ1-6; the table assigns TRBD1, which was not confirmed against the DNA. TRBV21-1 is marked as a pseudogene. The CDR3 sequence is 18 residues long. The CDR3 nucleotides read TGTGCCAGCAGCCCTGAAAGGACAGGGCTCCCCCAAGCCAGACCCCTCCACTTT. This codes for CASSPERTGLPQARPLHF.

The chain joins TRBV19 to TRBJ1-5; 8 nucleotides align to TRBD1. Germline assignment: CDR1 LNHDA and CDR2 SQIVND (reference sequence). This CDR3 is built from 13 residues. V trimming: 6 bases; J trimming: 4 bases; junction bases outside the gene matches: 2. The DNA of the CDR3 is TGTGCCAGTAGAGACAGGGGAAATCAGCCCCAGCATTTT. Translation gives CASRDRGNQPQHF.